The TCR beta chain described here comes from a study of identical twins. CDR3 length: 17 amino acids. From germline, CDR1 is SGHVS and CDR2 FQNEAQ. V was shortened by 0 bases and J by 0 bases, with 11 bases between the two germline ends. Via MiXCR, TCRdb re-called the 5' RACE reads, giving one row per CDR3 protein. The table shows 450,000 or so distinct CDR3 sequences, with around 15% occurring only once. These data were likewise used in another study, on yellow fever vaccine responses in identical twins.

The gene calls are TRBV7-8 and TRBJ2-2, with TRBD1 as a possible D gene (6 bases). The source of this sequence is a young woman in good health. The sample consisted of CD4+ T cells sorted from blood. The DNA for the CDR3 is TGTGCCAGCAGCTTAGCGTTTAACAGGGCGAACACCGGGGAGCTGTTTTTT. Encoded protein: CASSLAFNRANTGELFF.